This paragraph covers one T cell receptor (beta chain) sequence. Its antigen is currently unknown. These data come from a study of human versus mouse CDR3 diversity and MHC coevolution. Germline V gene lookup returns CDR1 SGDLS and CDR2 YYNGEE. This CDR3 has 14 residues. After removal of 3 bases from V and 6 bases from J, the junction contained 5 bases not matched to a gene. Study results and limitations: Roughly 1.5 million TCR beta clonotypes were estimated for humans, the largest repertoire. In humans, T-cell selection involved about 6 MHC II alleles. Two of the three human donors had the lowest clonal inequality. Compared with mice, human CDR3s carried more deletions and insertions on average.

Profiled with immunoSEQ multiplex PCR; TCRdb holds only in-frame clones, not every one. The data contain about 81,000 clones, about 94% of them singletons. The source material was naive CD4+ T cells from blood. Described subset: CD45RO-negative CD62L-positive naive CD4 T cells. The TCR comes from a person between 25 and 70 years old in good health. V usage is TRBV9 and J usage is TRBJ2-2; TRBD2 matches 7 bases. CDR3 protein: CASSGGLVSGELFF. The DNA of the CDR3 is TGTGCCAGCAGCGGAGGACTAGTCTCCGGGGAGCTGTTTTTT.